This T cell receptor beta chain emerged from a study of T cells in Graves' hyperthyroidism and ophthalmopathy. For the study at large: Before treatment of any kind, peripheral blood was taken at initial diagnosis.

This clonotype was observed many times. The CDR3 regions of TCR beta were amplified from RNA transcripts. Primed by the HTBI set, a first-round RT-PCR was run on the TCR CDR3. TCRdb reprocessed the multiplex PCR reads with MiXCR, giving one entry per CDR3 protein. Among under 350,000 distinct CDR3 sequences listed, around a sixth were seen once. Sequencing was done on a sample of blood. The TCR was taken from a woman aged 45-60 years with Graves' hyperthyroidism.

This CDR3 reads CASSLAGAKEAFF. The CDR3 DNA sequence: TGCGCCAGCAGCTTGGCAGGGGCAAAAGAAGCTTTCTTT. The V call is TRBV5-1, the J call TRBJ1-1; D perhaps matches TRBD1 (6 bases). Germline V gives CDR1 SGHRS, CDR2 YFSETQ. Trimming left V 0 bases short and J 8 bases short, with 11 bases between. The CDR3 loop spans 13 amino acids. Combining the CDR3 with reference TRBV5-1 and TRBJ1-1 gives the whole variable domain KAGVTQTPRYLIKTRGQQVTLSCSPISGHRSVSWYQQTPGQGLQFLFEYFSETQRNKGNFPGRFSGRQFSNSRSEMNVSTLELGDSALYLCASSLAGAKEAFFGQGTRLTVV.